This T cell receptor (beta chain) was found in a study of OX40 agonist ivuxolimab in advanced cancers. As concerns this clone: Its antigen remains unknown.

Assay used: immunoSEQ multiplex PCR; TCRdb lists only in-frame clones, some missing. Of more than 85,000 clones listed, approximately 83% are singletons. General study findings and limits: More expanded clones were found, on average, in CD8+ than in CD4+ T cells.

Germline CDR1 reads MGHDK; CDR2 reads SYGVNS. With 5 bases removed from V and 5 bases from J, the gap between germline ends came to 5 bases. The CDR3 spans 11 residues. The J gene is TRBJ2-3, the V gene TRBV25-1; D gene unclear. The sample in question was CD4+ or CD8+ T cells sorted from blood, obtained in a trial of the OX40 agonist ivuxolimab. This sequence was found in an adult with an advanced solid tumor such as melanoma, head and neck, liver or kidney cancer. Here the CDR3 reads CASSLVDTQYF. CDR3 nucleotides: TGTGCCAGCAGTCTAGTAGATACGCAGTATTTT. The full variable domain, rest sourced from reference TRBV25-1 and TRBJ2-3, is EADIYQTPRYLVIGTGKKITLECSQTMGHDKMYWYQQDPGMELHLIHYSYGVNSTEKGDLSSESTVSRIRTEHFPLTLESARPSHTSQYLCASSLVDTQYFGPGTRLTVL.